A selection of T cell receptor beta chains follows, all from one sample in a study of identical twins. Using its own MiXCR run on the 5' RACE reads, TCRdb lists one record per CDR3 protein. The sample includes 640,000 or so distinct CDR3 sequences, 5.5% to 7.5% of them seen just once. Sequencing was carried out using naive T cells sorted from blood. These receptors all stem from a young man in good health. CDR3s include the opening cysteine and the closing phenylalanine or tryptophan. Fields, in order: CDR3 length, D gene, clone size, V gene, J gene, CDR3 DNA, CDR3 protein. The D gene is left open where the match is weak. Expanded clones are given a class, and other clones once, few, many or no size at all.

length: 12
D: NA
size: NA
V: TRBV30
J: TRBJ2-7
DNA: TGTGCCTGGACCTTGGGTACCTACGAGCAGTACTTC
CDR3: CAWTLGTYEQYF

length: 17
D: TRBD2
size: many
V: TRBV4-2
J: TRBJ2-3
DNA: TGTGCCAGCAGCCAAGAGGGGACGGGAGGGCCCACAGATACGCAGTATTTT
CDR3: CASSQEGTGGPTDTQYF

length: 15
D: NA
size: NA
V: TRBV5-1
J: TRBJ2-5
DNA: TGCGCCAGCAGCCGGACCGTCGGGGCAGAAGAGACCCAGTACTTC
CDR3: CASSRTVGAEETQYF

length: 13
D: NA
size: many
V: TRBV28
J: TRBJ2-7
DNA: TGTGCCAGCATAGCACAGCTTACCTACGAGCAGTACTTC
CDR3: CASIAQLTYEQYF

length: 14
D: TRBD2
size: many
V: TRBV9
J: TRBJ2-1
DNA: TGTGCCAGCAGCGGCTCTAGCGGGACGGGTGAGCAGTTCTTC
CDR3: CASSGSSGTGEQFF

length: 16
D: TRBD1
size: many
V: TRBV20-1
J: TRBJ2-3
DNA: TGCAGTGCTAGGCCGTCGTGGGACAGCCCCAGGAATACGCAGTATTTT
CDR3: CSARPSWDSPRNTQYF

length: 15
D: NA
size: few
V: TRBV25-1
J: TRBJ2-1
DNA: TGTGCCAGCAGTGAGCAGGGGAACCCTTACAATGAGCAGTTCTTC
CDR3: CASSEQGNPYNEQFF

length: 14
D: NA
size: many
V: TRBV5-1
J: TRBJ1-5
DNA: TGCGCCAGCAGTTACAGTTCCGGGGATCAGCCCCAGCATTTT
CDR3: CASSYSSGDQPQHF

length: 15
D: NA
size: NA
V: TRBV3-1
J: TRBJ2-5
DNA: TGTGCCAGCAGCCTATTGAGAGAAGATCAAGAGACCCAGTACTTC
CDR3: CASSLLREDQETQYF

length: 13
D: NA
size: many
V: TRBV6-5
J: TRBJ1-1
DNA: TGTGCCAGCAGTTACTCGATAGGGCAAGAAGCTTTCTTT
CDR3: CASSYSIGQEAFF

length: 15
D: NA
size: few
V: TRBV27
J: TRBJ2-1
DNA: TGTGCCAGCAGTATACGGGCCCCCCCGCCGGATGAGCAGTTCTTC
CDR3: CASSIRAPPPDEQFF

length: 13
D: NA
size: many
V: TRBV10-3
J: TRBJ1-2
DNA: TGTGCCACCGGAGGGGGTTCTAACTATGGCTACACCTTC
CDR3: CATGGGSNYGYTF

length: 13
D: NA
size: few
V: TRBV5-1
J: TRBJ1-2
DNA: TGCGCCAGCACTTCCCAGGGTGAATATGGCTACACCTTC
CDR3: CASTSQGEYGYTF

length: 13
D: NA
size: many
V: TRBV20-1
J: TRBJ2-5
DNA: TGCAGTGCTAGAGATACGGTAGCGGAGACCCAGTACTTC
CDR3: CSARDTVAETQYF

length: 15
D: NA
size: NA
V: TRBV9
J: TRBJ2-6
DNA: TGTGCCAGCAGCGTAAGGGATTCTGGGGCCAACGTCCTGACTTTC
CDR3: CASSVRDSGANVLTF

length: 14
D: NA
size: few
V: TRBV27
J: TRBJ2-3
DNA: TGTGCCAGCAGCGCCCCTGATGGCGCAGATACGCAGTATTTT
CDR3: CASSAPDGADTQYF

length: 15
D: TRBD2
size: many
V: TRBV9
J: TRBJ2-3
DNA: TGTGCCAGCAGCCGGGGACTAGCGGGAGTCGATACGCAGTATTTT
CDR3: CASSRGLAGVDTQYF

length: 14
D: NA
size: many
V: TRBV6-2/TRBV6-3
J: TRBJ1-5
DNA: TGTGCCAGCAGACCCCTACAGGGTGGTCAGCCCCAGCATTTT
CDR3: CASRPLQGGQPQHF

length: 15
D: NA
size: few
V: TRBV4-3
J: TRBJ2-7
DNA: TGCGCCAGCAGCCAGGTACCCGGGACTTCCTACGAGCAGTACTTC
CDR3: CASSQVPGTSYEQYF

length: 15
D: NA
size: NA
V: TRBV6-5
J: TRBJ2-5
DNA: TGTGCCAGCAGTTACTCGGCAGGGACCCAAGAGACCCAGTACTTC
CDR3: CASSYSAGTQETQYF

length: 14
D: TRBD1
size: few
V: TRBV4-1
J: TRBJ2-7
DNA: TGCGCCAGCAGCCATGGGGACAGGCCCTACGAGCAGTACTTC
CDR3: CASSHGDRPYEQYF

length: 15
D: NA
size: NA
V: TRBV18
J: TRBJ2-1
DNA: TGTGCCAGCTCACCAAGGGGGTCTGACTACAATGAGCAGTTCTTC
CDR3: CASSPRGSDYNEQFF

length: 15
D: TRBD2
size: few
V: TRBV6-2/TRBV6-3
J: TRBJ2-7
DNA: TGTGCCAGCAGAAATACCGGGACTAGTAAGTACGAGCAGTACTTC
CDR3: CASRNTGTSKYEQYF

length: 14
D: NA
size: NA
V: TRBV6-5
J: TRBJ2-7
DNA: TGTGCCAGCAGTTACTCAGGGTCCGGGGGCGAGCAGTACTTC
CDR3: CASSYSGSGGEQYF

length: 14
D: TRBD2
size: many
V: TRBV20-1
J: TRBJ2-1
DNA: TGCAGTGCTAGAGTGGGGACTAGCGCCAATGAGCAGTTCTTC
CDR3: CSARVGTSANEQFF

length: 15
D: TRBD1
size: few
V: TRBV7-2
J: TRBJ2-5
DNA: TGTGCCAGCAGCTTAGCGACAGGGGGCAAACAGACCCAGTACTTC
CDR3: CASSLATGGKQTQYF

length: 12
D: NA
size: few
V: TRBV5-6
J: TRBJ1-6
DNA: TGTGCCAGCAGCTTGAGAACAGAGGGTCTCCACTTT
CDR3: CASSLRTEGLHF

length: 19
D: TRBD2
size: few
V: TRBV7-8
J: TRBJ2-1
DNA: TGTGCCAGCAGCTTAAGTGCGGGAGTGGGCCTCCCCCTCTACAATGAGCAGTTCTTC
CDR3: CASSLSAGVGLPLYNEQFF

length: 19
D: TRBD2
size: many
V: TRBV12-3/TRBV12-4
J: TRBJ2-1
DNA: TGTGCCAGCAGTTTAGGCGTAGAGGTGGCTAGCGGCACCTACAATGAGCAGTTCTTC
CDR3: CASSLGVEVASGTYNEQFF

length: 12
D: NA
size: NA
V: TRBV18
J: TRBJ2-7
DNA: TGTGCCAGCTCACCACCGTCCCGGGAGCAGTACTTC
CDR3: CASSPPSREQYF

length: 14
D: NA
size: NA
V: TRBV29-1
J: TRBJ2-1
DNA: TGCAGCGTCGTGGGCCGAGGAAGGGGCAGTGAGCAGTTCTTC
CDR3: CSVVGRGRGSEQFF

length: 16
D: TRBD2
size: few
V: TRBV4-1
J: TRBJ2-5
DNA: TGCGCCAGCAGCCAAGAAAGGGCTAGCGGTCCTGGGACCCAGTACTTC
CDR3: CASSQERASGPGTQYF

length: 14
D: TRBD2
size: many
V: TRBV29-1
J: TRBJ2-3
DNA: TGCAGCGTTGATCGCGGGAGGCACACAGATACGCAGTATTTT
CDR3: CSVDRGRHTDTQYF

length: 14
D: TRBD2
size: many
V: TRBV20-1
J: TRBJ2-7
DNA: TGCAGTGCTGCCCCGGGGGGTAGTGGCTACGGGCAGTACTTC
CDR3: CSAAPGGSGYGQYF

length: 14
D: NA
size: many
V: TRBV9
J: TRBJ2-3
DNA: TGTGCCAGCAGCGCACTAGAGACGACAGATACGCAGTATTTT
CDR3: CASSALETTDTQYF

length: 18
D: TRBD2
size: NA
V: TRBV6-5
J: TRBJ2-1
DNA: TGTGCCAGCAGTTCTAGTCCCGGGACTAGCGGGGTCTACAATGAGCAGTTCTTC
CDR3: CASSSSPGTSGVYNEQFF